This T cell receptor (beta chain) came from a study of CD8 T cells in ankylosing spondylitis. Broader study findings: Blood of patients with ankylosing spondylitis appeared to be characterized by a TCR beta motif of eight or nine highly homologous variants. Several of the motif variants were reported before in synovial fluid and blood from reactive arthritis. Reportedly, disease-linked clones are significantly enriched in ankylosing spondylitis patients' matched synovial fluid.

This clonotype has only a few counts. The antigen is unknown. The TCR beta libraries were generated through quantitative 5'-RACE incorporating molecular barcodes. MiXCR, applied by TCRdb to the 5' RACE reads, yields one record per CDR3 protein. This sample has hundreds of thousands of distinct CDR3 sequences, with over 15% found just once. The origin of this receptor is a male donor with ankylosing spondylitis. The sequenced material came from blood, either unsorted or a sorted T cell fraction (not recorded which).

CDR3 amino acids: CAWGTSGGGYNEQFF. The CDR3 nucleotides read TGTGCCTGGGGAACTAGCGGGGGGGGTTACAATGAGCAGTTCTTC. The rearrangement joins TRBV30 to TRBJ2-1, with 13 nucleotides matching TRBD2. The germline V gene has CDR1 GTSNPN and CDR2 SVGIG (reference sequence). The junction had 5 bases not matched to a gene; V was cut back by 5 bases and J by 4 bases. The CDR3 is 15 residues long. The complete variable domain, with remaining parts taken from reference TRBV30 and TRBJ2-1, reads SQTIHQWPATLVQPVGSPLSLECTVEGTSNPNLYWYRQAAGRGLQLLFYSVGIGQISSEVPQNLSASRPQDRQFILSSKKLLLSDSGFYLCAWGTSGGGYNEQFFGPGTRLTVL.